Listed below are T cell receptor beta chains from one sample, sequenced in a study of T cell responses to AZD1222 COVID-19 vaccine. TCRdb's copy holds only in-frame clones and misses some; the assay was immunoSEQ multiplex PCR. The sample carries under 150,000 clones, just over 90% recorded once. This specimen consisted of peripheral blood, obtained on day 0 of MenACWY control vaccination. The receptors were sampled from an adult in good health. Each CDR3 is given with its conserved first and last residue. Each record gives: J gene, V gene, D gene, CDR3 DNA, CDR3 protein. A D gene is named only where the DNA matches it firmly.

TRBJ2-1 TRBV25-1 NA TGTGCCAGCAGAGGGCAGAGCTACAATGAGCAGTTCTTC CASRGQSYNEQFF
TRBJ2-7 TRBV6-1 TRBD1 TGTGCCAGCAGTGAACCCGGACAGGGAAGTAACAAGCAGTACTTC CASSEPGQGSNKQYF
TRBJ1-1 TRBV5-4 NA TGTGCCAGCAGCTTGGCCGGGGATATAGGCACTGAAGCTTTCTTT CASSLAGDIGTEAFF
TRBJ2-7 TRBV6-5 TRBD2 TGTGCCAGCAGTTATTCCATTCCTAGCGGGAGCTACGAGCAGTACTTC CASSYSIPSGSYEQYF
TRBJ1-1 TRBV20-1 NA TGCAGTGCAACGACAGGCTATGAAGCTTTCTTT CSATTGYEAFF
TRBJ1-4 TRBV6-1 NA TGTGCCAGCAGTGAGGGGTCAACTAATGAAAAACTGTTTTTT CASSEGSTNEKLFF
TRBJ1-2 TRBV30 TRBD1 TGTGCCTGGAGTCCCGGGACAGGGAAGTATGGCTACACCTTC CAWSPGTGKYGYTF
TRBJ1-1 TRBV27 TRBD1 TGTGCCAGCAGTTACAGGGGGCGCTATGACACTGAAGCTTTCTTT CASSYRGRYDTEAFF
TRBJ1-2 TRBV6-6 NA TGTGCCAGCACCCTCACTCTCCCGGGAGGCTACACCTTC CASTLTLPGGYTF
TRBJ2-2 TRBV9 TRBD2 TGTGCCAGCAGCCATACTAGCGGGAGGTTCACCGGGGAGCTGTTTTTT CASSHTSGRFTGELFF
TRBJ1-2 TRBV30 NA TGTGCCTGGAGTGTATTCCCGGGGAGGGCTACAGCTAACTATGGCTACACCTTC CAWSVFPGRATANYGYTF